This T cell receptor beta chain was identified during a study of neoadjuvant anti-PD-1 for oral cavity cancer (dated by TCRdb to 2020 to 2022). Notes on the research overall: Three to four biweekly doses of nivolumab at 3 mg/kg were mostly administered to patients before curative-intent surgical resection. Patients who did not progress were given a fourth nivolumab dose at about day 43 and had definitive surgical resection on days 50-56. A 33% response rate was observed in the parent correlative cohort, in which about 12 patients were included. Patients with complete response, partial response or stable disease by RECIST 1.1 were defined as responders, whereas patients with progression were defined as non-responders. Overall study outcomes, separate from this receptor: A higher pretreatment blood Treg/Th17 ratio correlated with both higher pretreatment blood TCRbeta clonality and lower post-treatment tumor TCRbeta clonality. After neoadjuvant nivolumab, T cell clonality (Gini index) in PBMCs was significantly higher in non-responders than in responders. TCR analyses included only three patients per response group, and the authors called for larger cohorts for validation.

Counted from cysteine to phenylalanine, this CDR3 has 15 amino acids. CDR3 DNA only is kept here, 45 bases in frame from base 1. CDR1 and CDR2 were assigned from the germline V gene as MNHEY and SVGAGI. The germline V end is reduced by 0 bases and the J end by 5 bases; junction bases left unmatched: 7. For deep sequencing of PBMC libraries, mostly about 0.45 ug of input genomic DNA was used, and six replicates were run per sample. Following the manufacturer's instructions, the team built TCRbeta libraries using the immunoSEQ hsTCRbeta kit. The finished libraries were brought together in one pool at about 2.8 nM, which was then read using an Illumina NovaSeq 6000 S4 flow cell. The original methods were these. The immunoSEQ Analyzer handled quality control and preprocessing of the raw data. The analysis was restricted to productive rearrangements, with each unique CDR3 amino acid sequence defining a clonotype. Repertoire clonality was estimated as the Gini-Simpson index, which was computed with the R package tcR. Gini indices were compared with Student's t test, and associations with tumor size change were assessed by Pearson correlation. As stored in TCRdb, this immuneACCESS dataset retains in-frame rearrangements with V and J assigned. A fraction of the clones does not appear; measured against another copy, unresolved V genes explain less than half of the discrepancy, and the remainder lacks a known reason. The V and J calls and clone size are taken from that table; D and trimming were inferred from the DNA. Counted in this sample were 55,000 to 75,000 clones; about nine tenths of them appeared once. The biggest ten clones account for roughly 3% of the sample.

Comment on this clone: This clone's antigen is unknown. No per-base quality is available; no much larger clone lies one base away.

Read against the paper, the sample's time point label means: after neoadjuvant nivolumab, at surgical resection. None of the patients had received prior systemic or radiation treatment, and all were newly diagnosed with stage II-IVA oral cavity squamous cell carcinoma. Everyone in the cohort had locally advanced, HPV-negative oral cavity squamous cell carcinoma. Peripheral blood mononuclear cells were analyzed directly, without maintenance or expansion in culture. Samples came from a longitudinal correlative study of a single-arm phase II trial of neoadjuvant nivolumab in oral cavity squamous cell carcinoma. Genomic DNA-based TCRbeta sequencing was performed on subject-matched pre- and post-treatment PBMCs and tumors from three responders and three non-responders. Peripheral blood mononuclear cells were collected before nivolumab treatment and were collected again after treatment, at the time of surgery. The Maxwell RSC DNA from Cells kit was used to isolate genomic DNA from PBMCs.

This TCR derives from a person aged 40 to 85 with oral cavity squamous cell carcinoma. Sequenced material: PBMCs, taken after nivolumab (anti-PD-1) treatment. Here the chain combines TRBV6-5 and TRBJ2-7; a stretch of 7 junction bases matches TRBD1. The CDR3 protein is CASSYSRETGHEQYF. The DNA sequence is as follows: TGTGCCAGCAGTTACTCGAGGGAGACAGGGCACGAGCAGTACTTC.